What follows are 25 T cell receptor beta chains derived from one specimen sequenced in a study of CD8+ T cells in alopecia areata (dated by TCRdb to 2016 to 2019). The method was the immunoSEQ multiplex PCR assay. To provide template for TCR sequencing, every sample had RNA extracted and reverse transcribed into cDNA. What TCRdb holds here is the immuneACCESS table cut down to in-frame rearrangements. Part of the clones is not present; checked against another copy, under half of the missing clones reflect an unresolved V gene, and the others are unexplained. For this sample the table gives over 100,000 clones, of which more than 40% were detected only once. 0.46% of the sample is held by the ten biggest clonotypes. The sample's time point, from its label and the paper: around 4 weeks on oral tofacitinib. What the treatment or condition label conveys for this sample: oral pan-JAK inhibitor, 5-10 mg twice daily.

The sample here was CD4+ T cells sorted from blood, taken at week 4, from a patient treated with tofacitinib. These TCRs come from a human donor with alopecia areata.

The rearrangement links TRBV5-1 to TRBJ2-2; D might be TRBD1 or TRBD2, each matching 6 bases. The germline V and J ends were trimmed by 4 bases and 2 bases, with 15 bases remaining between them. The germline V gene has CDR1 SGHRS and CDR2 YFSETQ. There are 16 residues in the CDR3. CDR3 in amino acids: CASSLEGTINTGELFF. The CDR3 nucleotides are TGCGCCAGCAGCCTGGAGGGGACAATAAACACCGGGGAGCTGTTTTTT.

This clone came up a few times. This sequence joins TRBV29-1 and TRBJ1-2; D is possibly TRBD1 (6 bases). V lost 4 bases, J lost 1 base, and 22 bases lay in between. The V gene's germline CDR1 is SQVTM and CDR2 ANQGSEA. CDR3 size: 17 residues. The CDR3, as DNA: TGCAGCGTTGTGGAGGTTGCGGCAGGGGCCGTTAACTATGGCTACACCTTC. Amino acids: CSVVEVAAGAVNYGYTF.

This clone was observed a handful of times. V gene TRBV9 combines with J gene TRBJ1-2; 9 nucleotides line up with TRBD1. Germline V gene lookup returns CDR1 SGDLS and CDR2 YYNGEE. The CDR3 consists of 14 residues. J gave up 3 bases and V 7 bases, and 7 bases lay outside the gene matches. CDR3 region: CASSRDRAHYGYTF. DNA of the CDR3: TGTGCCAGCTCCCGGGACAGGGCTCACTATGGCTACACCTTC.

This clone was detected once. V and J are TRBV10-3 and TRBJ1-2; D possibly corresponds to TRBD1 (6 bases). The V and J ends lost 2 bases and 9 bases respectively, with 16 bases between them. Germline CDR1 is ENHRY and CDR2 is SYGVKD. This CDR3 has 14 residues. The CDR3 DNA reads TGTGCCATCAGTGAGGGGGGACAAGCTCCAAGCTACACCTTC. Encoded protein: CAISEGGQAPSYTF.

As to this clone: The junction and the germline gene differ at one end; a read error may be behind it. The chain joins TRBV7-7 to TRBJ2-7; D might be TRBD2 (6 bases). The CDR3 loop spans 14 amino acids. Germline CDR1 and CDR2: SSHAT and FNYEAQ (reference sequence). CDR3 coding DNA: TGTGCTAGCAGCTTAGCGGAGGGCTCCTACGAGCAGTACTTC. Protein: CASSLAEGSYEQYF.

This clone has only a few counts. The V call is TRBV5-1, the J call TRBJ2-1; D may be TRBD1 (6 bases). V was trimmed by 4 bases and J by 1 base, leaving 12 bases between them. CDR1 and CDR2 (germline): SGHRS, YFSETQ. The CDR3 consists of 15 residues. In DNA, the CDR3 is TGCGCCAGCAGCCTGGACAGCTCTTCCTACAATGAGCAGTTCTTC. Translated: CASSLDSSSYNEQFF.

This clone was observed a handful of times. V and J are TRBV2 and TRBJ1-2, with D possibly matching TRBD1 (5 bases). The length of the CDR3 is 14 residues. Trimming left V 4 bases short and J 5 bases short, with 14 bases between. Germline loops: CDR1 SNHLY, CDR2 FYNNEI. The DNA of the CDR3 is TGTGCCAGCAGTGGTCCCGGGACGGAGTATGGCTACACCTTC. Translating it yields CASSGPGTEYGYTF. Drawing the rest from reference TRBV2 and TRBJ1-2, the complete variable domain is EPEVTQTPSHQVTQMGQEVILRCVPISNHLYFYWYRQILGQKVEFLVSFYNNEISEKSEIFDDQFSVERPDGSNFTLKIRSTKLEDSAMYFCASSGPGTEYGYTFGSGTRLTVV.

The V gene is TRBV5-1, the J gene TRBJ2-1; 7 bases agree with TRBD2. With V trimmed by 0 bases and J by 10 bases, 7 bases remained unmatched. This CDR3 contains 14 residues. CDR1 SGHRS and CDR2 YFSETQ come from the germline V gene. In DNA form, the CDR3 reads TGCGCCAGCAGCTTGGGAGCGGGGCTGGAGGAGCAGTTCTTC. The encoded protein is CASSLGAGLEEQFF. The entire variable domain, with the rest obtained from reference TRBV5-1 and TRBJ2-1, is as follows: KAGVTQTPRYLIKTRGQQVTLSCSPISGHRSVSWYQQTPGQGLQFLFEYFSETQRNKGNFPGRFSGRQFSNSRSEMNVSTLELGDSALYLCASSLGAGLEEQFFGPGTRLTVL.

The chain recombines TRBV30 with TRBJ2-7; D is undetermined. The germline V gene has CDR1 GTSNPN and CDR2 SVGIG (reference sequence). This CDR3 is built from 12 residues. Trimming took off 1 base at V and 2 bases at J, with 6 bases between the two ends. CDR3 coding DNA: TGTGCCTGGAGTGCAGGCCCCTACGAGCAGTACTTC. Protein: CAWSAGPYEQYF.

The V and J genes are TRBV18 and TRBJ2-1; TRBD2 agrees at 11 bases. After removal of 3 bases from V and 9 bases from J, the junction contained 16 bases not matched to a gene. The germline gives CDR1 KGHSH, CDR2 LQKENI. The CDR3 runs to 18 residues. DNA for the CDR3: TGTGCCAGCTCACCTCCATCTCTAGCGGGGGGCCAGCCGCGTGAGCAGTTCTTC. Its translation: CASSPPSLAGGQPREQFF.

The V and J genes are TRBV30 and TRBJ2-1; the match to TRBD1 covers 7 bases. Germline V gene sequence: CDR1 GTSNPN, CDR2 SVGIG (reference sequence). CDR3 length: 16 residues. Trimming at V came to 2 bases and at J to 1 base, leaving 8 bases not matched to a gene. The CDR3 DNA reads as TGTGCCTGGAGTCCCAAGGGGGCAGGGTCCTACAATGAGCAGTTCTTC. Translating gives CAWSPKGAGSYNEQFF.

The chain has TRBV29-1 and TRBJ1-1; no clear D gene. Looked up from germline, CDR1 is SQVTM and CDR2 is ANQGSEA. CDR3 length: 11 residues. V was clipped by 5 bases and J by 6 bases, with 10 bases between them. The chain's CDR3 is CSVYDFPEAFF. CDR3 coding DNA: TGCAGCGTTTACGACTTTCCTGAAGCTTTCTTT.

Remarks on this clone: One end of the junction fails to match germline, which may point to a read error. The rearrangement links TRBV5-6 to TRBJ2-7; no clear D. The CDR3 extends over 11 amino acids. CDR1 and CDR2 (germline): SGHDT, YYEEEE. CDR3 loop: CAGSWTDEQYF. The DNA for the CDR3 is TGTGCCGGCAGCTGGACGGACGAGCAGTACTTC.

The chain employs TRBV30 and TRBJ1-3; 10 bases agree with TRBD1. The J segment lost 2 bases and the V segment lost 2 bases, leaving 6 bases of the junction unmatched. The V gene's germline CDR1 is GTSNPN and CDR2 SVGIG (reference sequence). The CDR3 consists of 16 residues. CDR3 in DNA: TGTGCCTGGAGTTATCCAGGACAGGGGGCTGGAAACACCATATATTTT. Translated, it gives CAWSYPGQGAGNTIYF.

As concerns this clone: The sample contains more than one DNA sequence encoding this CDR3. The CDR3 DNA reads TGTGCCTGGAGTAAAACAGCCGGGGAGCTGTTTTTT. Its translation is CAWSKTAGELFF. The chain has TRBV30 and TRBJ2-2; D unclear. The CDR3 totals 12 residues. Germline CDR1 GTSNPN, CDR2 SVGIG (reference sequence). V was pared by 2 bases and J by 6 bases, with 7 bases between.

The V call is TRBV4-1, the J call TRBJ1-4, with 7 bases fitting TRBD1. V lost 6 bases, J lost 7 bases, and 5 bases stayed unmatched. This CDR3 contains 13 residues. CDR1 and CDR2 from the germline V gene are MGHRA and YSYEKL. CDR3 in DNA: TGCGCCAGCAGGCAGACAGGGCGTGAAAAACTGTTTTTT. This sequence encodes CASRQTGREKLFF.

This clone was seen a handful of times. This sequence joins TRBV29-1 and TRBJ2-7; D may match TRBD1 or TRBD2 (6 bases each). Between the trimmed V and J ends, which lost 6 bases and 2 bases, there was a span of 11 bases. The CDR3 runs 12 residues. Germline CDR1 SQVTM, CDR2 ANQGSEA. DNA for the CDR3: TGCAGCGTCGGGGGCAGCCCCTACGAGCAGTACTTC. This translates into CSVGGSPYEQYF.

This sequence joins TRBV2 and TRBJ2-7; tentative D call: TRBD1 (6 bases). Trimming shortened V by 8 bases and J by 0 bases, and 14 bases separated the two germline ends. In germline, CDR1 is SNHLY, CDR2 FYNNEI. This CDR3 is 14 amino acids long. For the CDR3, the DNA is TGTGCCAGCGTGGGGGACATAGGCTCCTACGAGCAGTACTTC. Translating gives CASVGDIGSYEQYF.

This chain links TRBV29-1 with TRBJ1-2, with 7 nucleotides matching TRBD1. Looked up from germline, CDR1 is SQVTM and CDR2 is ANQGSEA. V trimming: 4 bases; J trimming: 0 bases; junction bases outside the gene matches: 2. CDR3 length: 13 amino acids. Here the CDR3 reads CSVVTGSNYGYTF. CDR3 DNA sequence: TGCAGCGTTGTGACAGGGTCTAACTATGGCTACACCTTC.

There are a few counts of this clone. The rearrangement links TRBV6-1 to TRBJ1-3; 7 bases are a match to TRBD1. The CDR3 runs to 16 residues. The V gene's germline CDR1 is MNHNS and CDR2 SASEGT. V shed 3 bases, J shed 8 bases, and the junction held 13 bases outside the gene matches. The CDR3, as DNA: TGTGCCAGCAGTGACCCCGGGACAGCGACGGGAGACACCATATATTTT. This encodes CASSDPGTATGDTIYF.

This rearrangement joins TRBV30 to TRBJ2-7, with D unresolved. With 0 bases removed from V and 3 bases from J, the gap between germline ends came to 6 bases. CDR1 and CDR2 (germline): GTSNPN, SVGIG (reference sequence). The CDR3 runs to 12 residues. The CDR3 here is CAWSVVGYEQYF. Written as DNA, the CDR3 is TGTGCCTGGAGTGTAGTCGGCTACGAGCAGTACTTC.

This chain connects TRBV19 to TRBJ2-7; a possible D gene is TRBD2 (6 bases). The CDR3 totals 15 residues. The V gene lost 4 bases and the J gene lost 1 base, with 14 bases spanning the gap. The germline gives CDR1 LNHDA, CDR2 SQIVND (reference sequence). The CDR3 protein is CASSKIAGSSYEQYF. As DNA, the CDR3 is TGTGCCAGTAGTAAGATTGCGGGGAGTTCCTACGAGCAGTACTTC.

This clone occurred a few times. The chain joins TRBV6-1 to TRBJ2-2; perhaps TRBD1 as D (6 bases). CDR3 length: 14 residues. V lost 4 bases and J 3 bases, leaving 9 bases between the germline ends. CDR1 is MNHNS, CDR2 SASEGT, per germline. In DNA form, the CDR3 reads TGTGCCAGCAGTGTGCAGGGGTACACCGGGGAGCTGTTTTTT. Its translation: CASSVQGYTGELFF.

The chain combines TRBV29-1 with TRBJ1-2; D not certain. Germline V gene data show CDR1 as SQVTM and CDR2 as ANQGSEA. The CDR3 contains 15 residues. The V and J ends lost 5 bases and 6 bases respectively, with 22 bases between them. In DNA form, the CDR3 reads TGCAGCGTTTGCGTGGACTCGACCATCTCTAATGGCTACACCTTC. Its protein product is CSVCVDSTISNGYTF.

The chain couples TRBV25-1 to TRBJ2-5; D is unresolved. The germline CDR1 and CDR2 sequences are MGHDK and SYGVNS. The length of the CDR3 is 14 residues. V lost 7 bases to trimming and J lost 5 bases, with 17 bases between them. The CDR3 loop is CASIKANSPETQYF. The CDR3, as DNA: TGTGCCAGCATTAAAGCCAACAGCCCGGAGACCCAGTACTTC.